The 16 T cell receptor beta chains reported below all come from one sample, sequenced in a study of shared clonotypes between healthy human individuals (dated by TCRdb to 2019 to 2021). Library preparation was by the immunoSEQ multiplex PCR assay. Here the immuneACCESS table is served through TCRdb, limited to in-frame sequences with V and J called. Missing clones are a known gap in these copies; in checked studies unresolved V genes cover under half, and the rest lacks a known reason. This sample lists just over 2,000,000 clones; 85% to 95% were detected once. Approximately 0.13% of the sample is taken by the ten largest. Sequencing used naive CD4+ T cells sorted from blood. Per the publication, the cell subset or site label means: CD45RA+ positively selected. These receptors were taken from a man in his late teens or twenties in good health.

The chain couples TRBV10-3 to TRBJ2-1; 7 bases map to TRBD1. Trimming at V came to 6 bases and at J to 4 bases, leaving 6 bases not matched to a gene. CDR1 and CDR2 from the germline V gene are ENHRY and SYGVKD. This CDR3 is built from 14 residues. The CDR3 here is CAIREGATYNEQFF. In nucleotides, the CDR3 is TGTGCCATCAGAGAGGGGGCTACGTACAATGAGCAGTTCTTC.

This chain joins TRBV10-3 and TRBJ1-5; D is ambiguous. V was cut by 0 bases and J by 8 bases, with 14 bases left in between. Germline values: CDR1 ENHRY, CDR2 SYGVKD. This CDR3 is built from 15 residues. The CDR3 bases are TGTGCCATCAGTGAGTCGGCACCGGACGTGGAGCCCCAGCATTTT. The encoded protein is CAISESAPDVEPQHF.

Comments on this clone: Germline and junction disagree at one end, which may indicate a read error. The J gene is TRBJ2-3, the V gene TRBV5-1; D may correspond to TRBD1 or TRBD2 (5 bases each). This CDR3 contains 15 residues. Looked up from germline, CDR1 is SGHRS and CDR2 is YFSETQ. The CDR3 is CASSPGAHYTDTRYF. For the CDR3, the DNA is TGCGCCAGCAGCCCCGGGGCACACTACACAGATACGCGGTATTTT.

The V and J genes are TRBV7-9 and TRBJ2-2; D tentatively fits TRBD1 or TRBD2 (5 bases each). V was pared by 8 bases and J by 5 bases, with 6 bases between. The CDR3 is 11 residues long. Germline V lookup: CDR1 SEHNR, CDR2 FQNEAQ (reference sequence). CDR3 loop: CASGGTGELFF. DNA of the CDR3: TGTGCCAGCGGGGGTACCGGGGAGCTGTTTTTT.

The chain combines TRBV2 with TRBJ1-3; 7 bases line up with TRBD1. V shed 8 bases, J shed 2 bases, and the junction held 9 bases outside the gene matches. The germline gives CDR1 SNHLY, CDR2 FYNNEI. The CDR3 totals 15 residues. The CDR3 here is CASGRQGITGNTIYF. For the CDR3, the DNA is TGTGCCAGCGGACGACAGGGAATCACTGGAAACACCATATATTTT.

Points on this clone: Distinct nucleotide sequences in the sample also encode this CDR3. V and J are TRBV6-6 and TRBJ1-6; no firm D call. Germline CDR1 is MNHNY and CDR2 is SVGAGI (reference sequence). This CDR3 is 12 amino acids long. The V and J ends lost 0 bases and 8 bases respectively, with 2 bases between them. This CDR3 reads CASSYSDSPLHF. The DNA of the CDR3 is TGTGCCAGCAGTTACTCCGATTCACCCCTCCACTTT.

Note on this clone: Given a much more abundant clone one base away, this may be a read error. In the same sample, other DNA sequences code for this CDR3. The rearrangement links TRBV11-2 to TRBJ2-7; D not certain. Germline assignment: CDR1 SGHAT and CDR2 FQNNGV. Deletions cut 2 bases from V and 3 bases from J, with 2 bases between. The CDR3 is made up of 11 amino acids. CDR3 nucleotide sequence: TGTGCCAGCAGCTTATACTACGAGCAGTACTTC. It is translated as CASSLYYEQYF.

This clone came up once. This sequence joins TRBV6-1 and TRBJ1-5; D unresolved. The CDR3 covers 13 residues. V shed 2 bases and J shed 5 bases, with 7 bases lying between them. CDR1 is MNHNS and CDR2 is SASEGT in the germline V gene. CDR3: CASSETVDQPQHF. In nucleotides, the CDR3 is TGTGCCAGCAGTGAAACCGTGGATCAGCCCCAGCATTTT.

The rearrangement uses TRBV2 and TRBJ2-2; 10 bases fit TRBD1. V dropped 8 bases and J dropped 5; count of bases not matched to a gene: 5. This CDR3 contains 14 residues. Germline-derived CDR1 and CDR2 are SNHLY and FYNNEI. The CDR3 loop reads CASSGQGLTGELFF. In DNA, the CDR3 is TGTGCCAGCTCGGGACAGGGGTTGACCGGGGAGCTGTTTTTT.

DNA for the CDR3: TGTGCCAGCAGTGTCCCGGGTAGTTCCTATAATTCACCCCTCCACTTT. This codes for CASSVPGSSYNSPLHF. This chain uses TRBV28 with TRBJ1-6; D gene ambiguous. CDR3 size: 16 residues. V lost 5 bases and J 1 base, leaving 12 bases between the germline ends. Germline-derived CDR1 and CDR2 are MDHEN and SYDVKM. The variable domain in full, completed from reference TRBV28 and TRBJ1-6, reads DVKVTQSSRYLVKRTGEKVFLECVQDMDHENMFWYRQDPGLGLRLIYFSYDVKMKEKGDIPEGYSVSREKKERFSLILESASTNQTSMYLCASSVPGSSYNSPLHFGNGTRLTVT.

The chain recombines TRBV2 with TRBJ1-1; 8 bases fit TRBD1. Germline CDR1 is SNHLY and CDR2 is FYNNEI. The CDR3 runs 15 residues. V lost 1 base and J lost 5; bases outside the gene matches: 6. The CDR3 loop reads CASSEDQGAGTEAFF. CDR3 sequence (DNA): TGTGCCAGCAGTGAAGATCAGGGGGCAGGGACTGAAGCTTTCTTT.

Remarks on this clone: Other DNA sequences from this sample encode an identical CDR3 as well. The rearrangement joins TRBV9 to TRBJ2-3; D is ambiguous. Per germline, CDR1 SGDLS and CDR2 YYNGEE. This CDR3 is 15 amino acids long. V was cut by 0 bases and J by 0 bases, with 8 bases left in between. CDR3: CASSVGGGSTDTQYF. CDR3 DNA: TGTGCCAGCAGCGTAGGAGGCGGTAGCACAGATACGCAGTATTTT.

The count of this clone is one. This chain links TRBV5-6 with TRBJ2-7, with 8 bases aligning to TRBD1. The CDR3 totals 13 residues. Germline lookup yields CDR1 SGHDT and CDR2 YYEEEE. V trimming: 5 bases; J trimming: 5 bases; junction bases outside the gene matches: 6. This CDR3 reads CASSRTGIDEQYF. DNA for the CDR3: TGTGCCAGCAGTAGGACAGGGATCGACGAGCAGTACTTC.

The genes are TRBV5-5 and TRBJ1-6, with D possibly TRBD1 on 5 matching bases. V was shortened by 0 bases and J by 0 bases, with 10 bases between the two germline ends. Germline CDR1 is SGHKS and CDR2 is YYEKEE (reference sequence). The CDR3 has 17 residues. The CDR3 coding sequence is TGTGCCAGCAGCTTGGCAGGGCCTAGCTCCTATAATTCACCCCTCCACTTT. This translates into CASSLAGPSSYNSPLHF.

To note about this clone: The same CDR3 is also encoded by other DNA sequences in this sample. The rearrangement uses TRBV5-4 and TRBJ2-7; TRBD2 aligns across 7 bases. This CDR3 has 15 residues. Germline V CDR1 and CDR2: SGHNT, YYREEE (reference sequence). Trimming removed 0 bases from V and 0 bases from J; junction bases left unmatched: 3. The chain's CDR3 is CASSLGGGGSYEQYF. For the CDR3, the DNA is TGTGCCAGCAGCTTGGGCGGCGGGGGCTCCTACGAGCAGTACTTC.

The J gene is TRBJ2-7, the V gene TRBV11-2; D perhaps matches TRBD1 (7 bases). The CDR3 spans 15 residues. Trimming left V 3 bases short and J 6 bases short, with 18 bases between. The germline CDR1 and CDR2 sequences are SGHAT and FQNNGV. CDR3 loop: CASSFHEGAGSEQYF. The DNA for the CDR3 is TGTGCCAGCAGCTTCCACGAGGGGGCGGGAAGCGAGCAGTACTTC.